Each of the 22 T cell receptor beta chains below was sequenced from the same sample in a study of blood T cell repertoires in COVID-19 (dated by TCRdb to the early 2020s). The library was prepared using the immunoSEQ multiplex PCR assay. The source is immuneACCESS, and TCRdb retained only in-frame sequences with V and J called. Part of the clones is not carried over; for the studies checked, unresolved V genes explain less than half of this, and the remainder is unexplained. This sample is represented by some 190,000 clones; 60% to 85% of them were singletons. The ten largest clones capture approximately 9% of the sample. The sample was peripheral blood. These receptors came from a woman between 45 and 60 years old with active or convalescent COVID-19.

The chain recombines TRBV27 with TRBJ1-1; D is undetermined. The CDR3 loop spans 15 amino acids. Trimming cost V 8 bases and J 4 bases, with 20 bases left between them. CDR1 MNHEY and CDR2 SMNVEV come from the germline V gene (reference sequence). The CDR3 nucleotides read TGTGCCAGCTTTAGAGGCAGAGGGCTGGGCACTGAAGCTTTCTTT. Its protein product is CASFRGRGLGTEAFF.

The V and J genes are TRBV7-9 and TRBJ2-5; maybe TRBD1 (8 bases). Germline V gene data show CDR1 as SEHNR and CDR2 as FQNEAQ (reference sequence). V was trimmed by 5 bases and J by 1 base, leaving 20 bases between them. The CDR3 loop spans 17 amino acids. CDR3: CASSPRRGRGSQETQYF. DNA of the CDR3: TGTGCCAGCAGCCCTCGCAGGGGGCGCGGGAGCCAAGAGACCCAGTACTTC.

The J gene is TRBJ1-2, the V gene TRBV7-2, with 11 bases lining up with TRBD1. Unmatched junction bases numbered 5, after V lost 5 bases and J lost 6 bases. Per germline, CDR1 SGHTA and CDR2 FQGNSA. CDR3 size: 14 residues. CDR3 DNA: TGTGCCAGCAGCCCCGGGACAGGGGGTAATGGCTACACCTTC. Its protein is CASSPGTGGNGYTF.

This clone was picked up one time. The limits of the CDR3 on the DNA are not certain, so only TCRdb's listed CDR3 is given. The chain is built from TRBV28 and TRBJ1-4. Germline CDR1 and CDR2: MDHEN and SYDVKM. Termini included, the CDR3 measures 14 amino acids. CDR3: CASSTSGVNEKLFF.

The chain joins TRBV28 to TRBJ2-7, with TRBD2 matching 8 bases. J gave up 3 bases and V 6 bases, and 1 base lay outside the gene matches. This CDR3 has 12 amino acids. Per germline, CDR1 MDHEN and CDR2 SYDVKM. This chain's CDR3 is CASSTSGYEQYF. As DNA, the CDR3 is TGTGCCAGCAGCACTAGCGGCTACGAGCAGTACTTC.

The CDR3 sequence is CASSSSDRDSLYEQYF. CDR3 DNA: TGTGCCAGCAGCTCATCCGACCGGGACAGTCTCTACGAGCAGTACTTC. The chain is built from TRBV7-9 and TRBJ2-7; 7 nucleotides line up with TRBD1. The CDR3 contains 16 residues. CDR1 is SEHNR and CDR2 is FQNEAQ in the germline V gene (reference sequence). V lost 4 bases to trimming and J lost 3 bases; unmatched junction nucleotides: 12.

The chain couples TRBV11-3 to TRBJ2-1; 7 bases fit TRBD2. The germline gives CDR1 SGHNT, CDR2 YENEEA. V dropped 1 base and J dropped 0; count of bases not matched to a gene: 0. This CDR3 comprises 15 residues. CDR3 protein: CASSLGGGSYNEQFF. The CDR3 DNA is TGTGCCAGCAGCTTAGGGGGGGGCTCCTACAATGAGCAGTTCTTC.

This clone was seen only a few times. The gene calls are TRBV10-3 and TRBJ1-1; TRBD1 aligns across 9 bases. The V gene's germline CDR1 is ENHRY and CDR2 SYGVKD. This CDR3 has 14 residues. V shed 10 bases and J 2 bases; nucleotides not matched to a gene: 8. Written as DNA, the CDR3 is TGTGCCACGAGACAGGGGGGAGGCAACACTGAAGCTTTCTTT. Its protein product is CATRQGGGNTEAFF.

CDR3 protein: CASRTAGGGNEQFF. The CDR3 DNA is TGCGCCAGCAGAACGGCGGGTGGTGGGAATGAGCAGTTCTTC. The gene calls are TRBV5-1 and TRBJ2-1; D may be TRBD2 (5 bases). The V end was cut by 5 bases, the J end by 7 bases, with 16 bases between. The CDR3 runs to 14 residues. CDR1 and CDR2 (germline): SGHRS, YFSETQ.

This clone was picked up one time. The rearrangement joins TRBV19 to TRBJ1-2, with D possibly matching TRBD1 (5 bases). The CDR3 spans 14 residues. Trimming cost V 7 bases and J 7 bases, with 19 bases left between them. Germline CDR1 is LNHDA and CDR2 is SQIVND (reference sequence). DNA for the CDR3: TGTGCCAGTACCCCAGGGATCAGGGCTGCTGGCTACACCTTC. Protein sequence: CASTPGIRAAGYTF.

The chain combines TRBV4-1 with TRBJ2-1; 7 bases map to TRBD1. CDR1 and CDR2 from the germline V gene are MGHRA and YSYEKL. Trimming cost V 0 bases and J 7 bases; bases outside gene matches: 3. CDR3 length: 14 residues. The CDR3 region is CASSQEGTENEQFF. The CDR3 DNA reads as TGCGCCAGCAGCCAAGAAGGGACAGAGAATGAGCAGTTCTTC.

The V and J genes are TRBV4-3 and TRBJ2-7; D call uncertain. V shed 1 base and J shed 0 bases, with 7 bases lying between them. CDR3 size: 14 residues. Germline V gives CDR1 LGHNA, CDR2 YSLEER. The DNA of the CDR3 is TGCGCCAGCAGCCAAGGCAGGTCCTCCTACGAGCAGTACTTC. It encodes CASSQGRSSYEQYF.

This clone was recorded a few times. CDR3 DNA sequence: TGTGCCAGCAGTCCCTCACACTCGACAGGGATTAACTATGGCTACACCTTC. Its translation: CASSPSHSTGINYGYTF. This chain links TRBV6-6 with TRBJ1-2; 7 bases match TRBD1. Germline values: CDR1 MNHNY, CDR2 SVGAGI (reference sequence). This CDR3 comprises 17 residues. V was pared by 5 bases and J by 1 base, with 13 bases of the junction left unmatched.

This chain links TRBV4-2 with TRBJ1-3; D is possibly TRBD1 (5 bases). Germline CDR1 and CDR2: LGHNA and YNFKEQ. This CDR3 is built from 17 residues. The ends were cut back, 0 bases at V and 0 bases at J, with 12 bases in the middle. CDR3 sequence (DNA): TGTGCCAGCAGCCAAGACTGGGCAGGGAACTCTGGAAACACCATATATTTT. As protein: CASSQDWAGNSGNTIYF.

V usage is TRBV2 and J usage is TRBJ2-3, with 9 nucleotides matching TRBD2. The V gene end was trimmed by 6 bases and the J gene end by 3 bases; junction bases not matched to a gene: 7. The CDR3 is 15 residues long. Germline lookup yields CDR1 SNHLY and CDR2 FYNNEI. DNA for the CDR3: TGTGCCAGCAGCCAACGACTAGCGGAAACAGATACGCAGTATTTT. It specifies CASSQRLAETDTQYF.

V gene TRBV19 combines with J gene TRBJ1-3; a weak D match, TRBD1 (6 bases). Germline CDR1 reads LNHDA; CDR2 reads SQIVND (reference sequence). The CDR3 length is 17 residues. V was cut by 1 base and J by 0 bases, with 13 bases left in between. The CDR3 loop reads CASSIVGDRHSGNTIYF. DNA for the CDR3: TGTGCCAGTAGTATAGTTGGCGACAGGCACTCTGGAAACACCATATATTTT.

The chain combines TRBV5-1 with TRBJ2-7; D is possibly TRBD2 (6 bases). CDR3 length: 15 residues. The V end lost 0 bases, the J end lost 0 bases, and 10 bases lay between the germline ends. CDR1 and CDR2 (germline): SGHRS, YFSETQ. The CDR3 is CASSLGAGSSYEQYF. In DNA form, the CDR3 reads TGCGCCAGCAGCTTGGGGGCGGGAAGCTCCTACGAGCAGTACTTC. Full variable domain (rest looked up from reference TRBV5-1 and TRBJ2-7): KAGVTQTPRYLIKTRGQQVTLSCSPISGHRSVSWYQQTPGQGLQFLFEYFSETQRNKGNFPGRFSGRQFSNSRSEMNVSTLELGDSALYLCASSLGAGSSYEQYFGPGTRLTVT.

The CDR3 nucleotides read TGTGCCAGCAGTTTAACGTTCCAGTCTGGGGCCAACGTCCTGACTTTC. Translating gives CASSLTFQSGANVLTF. The chain carries TRBV6-5 and TRBJ2-6; D unresolved. CDR3 length: 16 residues. The V gene's germline CDR1 is MNHEY and CDR2 SVGAGI. Trimming removed 4 bases at V and 1 base at J, with 11 bases between.

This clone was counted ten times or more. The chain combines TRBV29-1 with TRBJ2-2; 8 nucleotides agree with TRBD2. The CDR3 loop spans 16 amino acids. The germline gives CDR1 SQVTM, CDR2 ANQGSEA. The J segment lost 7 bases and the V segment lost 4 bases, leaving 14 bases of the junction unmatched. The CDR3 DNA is TGCAGCGTTGCCCCCGTCTCCCCTCTAGCGGGCGGGGAGCTGTTTTTT. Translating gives CSVAPVSPLAGGELFF.

CDR3 residues: CATTGLSGNTIYF. DNA for the CDR3: TGTGCCACCACTGGGCTCTCTGGAAACACCATATATTTT. The chain carries TRBV15 and TRBJ1-3, with D unresolved. V was trimmed by 7 bases and J by 0 bases, leaving 7 bases between them. This CDR3 region has 13 residues. Germline V gene sequence: CDR1 LNHNV, CDR2 YYDKDF (reference sequence).

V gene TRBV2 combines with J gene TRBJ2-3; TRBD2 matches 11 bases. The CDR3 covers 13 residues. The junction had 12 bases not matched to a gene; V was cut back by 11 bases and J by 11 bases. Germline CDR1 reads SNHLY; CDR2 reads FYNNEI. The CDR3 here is CAAKLAGETEQYF. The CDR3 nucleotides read TGTGCCGCGAAACTAGCGGGGGAGACGGAGCAGTATTTT.

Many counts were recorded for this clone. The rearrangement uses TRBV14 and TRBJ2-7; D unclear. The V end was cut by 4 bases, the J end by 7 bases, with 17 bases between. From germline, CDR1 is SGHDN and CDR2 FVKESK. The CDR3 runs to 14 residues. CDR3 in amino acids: CASSLGVRSWEQYF. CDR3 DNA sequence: TGTGCCAGCAGCCTAGGTGTCAGGTCTTGGGAGCAGTACTTC.